This T cell receptor beta chain was captured in a study of T cell repertoires in aging, cancer and after chemotherapy. Turning to the study itself: Pre- and post-chemotherapy samples were paired from glioblastoma patients treated with temozolomide-based therapy. Study results and limitations: Rebound thymic output was suggested by rising median generation probability during chemotherapy in each cancer cohort. Untreated cancer patients had significantly lower blood TCR diversity than age-matched healthy donors. Loss of evenness, beyond lost richness, contributed to age-related TCR diversity decline in cancer patients.

CDR3 length equals 15 residues. Germline V gene sequence: CDR1 SQVTM, CDR2 ANQGSEA. With regard to this clonotype: What it binds is not known.

Amplification of TCR beta used genomic DNA extracted from peripheral blood. Rearranged V-D-J TRB sequences were amplified with a mixed TRB-A/B primer pool. TCRdb re-analysed the multiplex PCR reads in MiXCR, keeping a single row per CDR3 protein. The sample has a few thousand distinct CDR3 sequences, around two thirds seen once; the top ten hold roughly 7.3%. Sequencing used blood. This TCR was recovered from a human donor with a solid tumor. The chain has TRBV29-1 and TRBJ2-5, with 11 bases lining up with TRBD1. The J call is doubtful: the DNA matches TRBJ2-7 better. The DNA of the CDR3 is TGCAGCGTTACGGGGACAGGGGGTAGCTCCTACGAGCAGTACTTC. This gives the protein CSVTGTGGSSYEQYF.